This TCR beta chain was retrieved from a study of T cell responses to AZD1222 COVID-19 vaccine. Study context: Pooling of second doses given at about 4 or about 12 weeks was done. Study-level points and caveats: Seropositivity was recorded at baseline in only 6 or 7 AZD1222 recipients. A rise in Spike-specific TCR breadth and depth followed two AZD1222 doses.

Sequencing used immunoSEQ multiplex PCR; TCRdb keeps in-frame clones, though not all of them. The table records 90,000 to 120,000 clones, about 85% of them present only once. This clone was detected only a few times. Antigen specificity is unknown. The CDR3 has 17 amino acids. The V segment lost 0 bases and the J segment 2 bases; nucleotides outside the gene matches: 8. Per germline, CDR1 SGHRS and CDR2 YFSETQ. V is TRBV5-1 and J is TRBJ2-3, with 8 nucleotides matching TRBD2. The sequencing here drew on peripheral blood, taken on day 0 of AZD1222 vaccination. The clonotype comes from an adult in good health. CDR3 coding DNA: TGCGCCAGCAGCTTGGCCTCAGGCGGGAGGATCACAGATACGCAGTATTTT. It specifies CASSLASGGRITDTQYF.